The 6 T cell receptor beta chains in this list originate from one sample, sequenced in a study of cytomegalovirus exposure and HLA in healthy donors. With 60 Vbeta and 13 Jbeta primers, the PCR was carried out. TCRdb keeps only in-frame clones here, not all; method: immunoSEQ multiplex PCR. The sample lists about 170,000 clones, 76% seen once, with less than 1% in the top ten. Sequenced input: PBMCs. The receptor set was obtained from a female donor in good health and CMV-seronegative.

This clone was detected a few times. This chain connects TRBV18 to TRBJ1-1; no definite D call. This CDR3 is 13 amino acids long. V was cut by 0 bases and J by 8 bases, with 10 bases left in between. Germline CDR1 and CDR2: KGHSH and LQKENI. This CDR3 reads CASSPPSVVEAFF. CDR3 sequence (DNA): TGTGCCAGCTCACCACCGTCGGTTGTAGAAGCTTTCTTT.

The rearrangement joins TRBV5-1 to TRBJ1-4, with TRBD1 identical over 7 bases. Germline V CDR1 and CDR2: SGHRS, YFSETQ. The CDR3 is made up of 14 amino acids. Germline trimming cut 2 bases from V and 8 bases from J; bases unmatched to any gene: 6. The CDR3 region has the DNA TGCGCCAGCAGCTTTCAACAGGGGAACGAAAAACTGTTTTTT. Its protein is CASSFQQGNEKLFF.

The chain couples TRBV6-5 to TRBJ2-5; 11 nucleotides agree with TRBD2. The end of the DNA aligns better with TRBJ2-7, so the J call may be wrong. The CDR3 is 13 amino acids. The V gene's germline CDR1 is MNHEY and CDR2 SVGAGI. DNA for the CDR3: TGTGCCAGCAGTTTAGCGGGGGGGCCCGAGCAGTACTTC. Amino acid sequence: CASSLAGGPEQYF.

The chain is built from TRBV9 and TRBJ2-5, with 7 bases lining up with TRBD1. V lost 3 bases, J lost 2 bases, and 7 bases stayed unmatched. The CDR3 is 15 residues long. CDR1 is SGDLS, CDR2 YYNGEE, per germline. The CDR3: CASSALGTVQETQYF. The CDR3 DNA follows: TGTGCCAGCAGCGCCCTCGGGACAGTGCAAGAGACCCAGTACTTC.

The chain recombines TRBV7-9 with TRBJ2-1, with D tentatively TRBD1 (5 bases). The CDR3 spans 16 residues. The germline CDR1 and CDR2 sequences are SEHNR and FQNEAQ (reference sequence). The V gene lost 0 bases and the J gene lost 5 bases, with 14 bases spanning the gap. CDR3 residues: CASSLATGQNNNEQFF. CDR3 nucleotide sequence: TGTGCCAGCAGCTTAGCAACTGGACAAAACAACAATGAGCAGTTCTTC.

In this sample, this clone turned up a few times. J is TRBJ2-1 and V is TRBV9; 12 bases line up with TRBD2. Trimming took 1 base from V and 7 from J; bases not matched to a gene: 3. CDR1 is SGDLS, CDR2 YYNGEE, per germline. The CDR3 totals 15 residues. CDR3 sequence reads: CASSVLAGGQNEQFF. The DNA for the CDR3 is TGTGCCAGCAGCGTACTAGCGGGGGGGCAGAATGAGCAGTTCTTC.